These 29 T cell receptor beta chains came from one sample sequenced in a study of tumor and adjacent non-tumor tissue in lung cancer. A modified ARM-PCR protocol with three rounds of nested PCR amplified TCRbeta. TCRdb fed the multiplex PCR reads into MiXCR, producing one record per CDR3 protein. The sample holds more than 120,000 distinct CDR3 sequences, 60% to 70% seen once. The template was RNA from unsorted bulk tissue. The source material was lung tumor tissue. Receptor source: a man between 60 and 75 years old with small cell lung cancer.

This clonotype was counted at least ten times. The chain carries TRBV11-2 and TRBJ2-1; the D gene is possibly TRBD1 (5 bases). The germline V and J ends were trimmed by 2 bases and 1 base, with 6 bases remaining between them. Germline CDR1 is SGHAT and CDR2 is FQNNGV. This CDR3 contains 14 residues. CDR3: CASSLQGSYNEQFF. The DNA of the CDR3 is TGTGCCAGCAGCTTACAGGGTTCCTACAATGAGCAGTTCTTC.

With respect to this clonotype: An end of the junction differs from the germline gene, which may be a read error. This chain uses TRBV11-2 with TRBJ2-3, with 7 bases fitting TRBD2. The CDR3 is 14 amino acids. In germline, CDR1 is SGHAT, CDR2 FQNNGV. The CDR3 region is CAISTSGGTDTQYF. CDR3 in DNA: TGCGCCATCAGCACGAGCGGGGGCACAGATACGCAGTATTTT.

Regarding this clonotype: A much larger clone sits a single nucleotide away, making a read error possible. The chain joins TRBV29-1 to TRBJ1-1; D is undetermined. Germline-derived CDR1 and CDR2 are SQVTM and ANQGSEA. V gave up 4 bases and J gave up 4 bases, with 13 bases separating them. The CDR3 has 13 residues. The chain's CDR3 is CSVVMEAGTEAFF. CDR3 in DNA: TGCAGCGTTGTTATGGAGGCTGGCACTGAAGCTTTCTTT. The whole variable domain, filled in from reference TRBV29-1 and TRBJ1-1, reads SAVISQKPSRDICQRGTSLTIQCQVDSQVTMMFWYRQQPGQSLTLIATANQGSEATYESGFVIDKFPISRPNLTFSTLTVSNMSPEDSSIYLCSVVMEAGTEAFFGQGTRLTVV.

This clonotype was recorded only once. Compared with germline, one end of the junction differs, possibly owing to a read error. V gene TRBV4-1 combines with J gene TRBJ1-2; 7 positions match TRBD1. There are 15 residues in the CDR3. Germline-derived CDR1 and CDR2 are MGHRA and YSYEKL. DNA for the CDR3: TGCGCCAGCAGCCCAGGAGGAGAGGGGGCGGGCGGCTACATCTTC. Translated: CASSPGGEGAGGYIF.

This clonotype was observed a single time. This may arise from a read error, as a much more abundant clone is one base away. The genes are TRBV6-5 and TRBJ2-1, with TRBD2 matching over 8 bases. CDR1 is MNHEY, CDR2 SVGAGI, per germline. The CDR3 is made up of 12 amino acids. This CDR3 reads CVALTSDPEQFF. The CDR3 DNA sequence: TGTGTCGCGTTGACTAGCGATCCTGAGCAGTTCTTC.

This chain links TRBV7-2 with TRBJ2-3; 7 bases match TRBD2. Germline V gene sequence: CDR1 SGHTA, CDR2 FQGNSA. The CDR3 runs to 15 residues. The junction had 7 bases not matched to a gene; V was cut back by 3 bases and J by 4 bases. This CDR3 is CASSFSRLAADTQYF. As DNA, the CDR3 is TGTGCCAGCAGCTTCTCGCGGCTAGCGGCAGATACGCAGTATTTT.

This chain connects TRBV5-6 to TRBJ2-7, with unresolved D. Trimming stripped 5 bases from V and 5 bases from J, with 17 bases between. Germline CDR1 and CDR2: SGHDT and YYEEEE. The CDR3 runs 14 residues. The chain's CDR3 is CASSETYSGDEQYF. Written as DNA, the CDR3 is TGTGCCAGCAGTGAGACATACAGTGGTGACGAGCAGTACTTC.

By share, this clonotype ranks as medium-sized (0.01 to 0.1%). V is TRBV11-2 and J is TRBJ2-3, with 11 bases aligning to TRBD2. V shed 4 bases, J shed 2 bases, and the junction held 20 bases outside the gene matches. CDR3 size: 21 residues. The germline CDR1 and CDR2 sequences are SGHAT and FQNNGV. CDR3 sequence: CASSSTLGSGRETGFTDTQYF. The CDR3 DNA sequence: TGTGCCAGCAGCTCTACCCTCGGTAGCGGGAGGGAAACCGGCTTCACAGATACGCAGTATTTT.

This chain joins TRBV20-1 and TRBJ2-7, with 7 bases fitting TRBD1. V lost 6 bases and J lost 0; bases outside the gene matches: 8. The germline V gene has CDR1 DFQATT and CDR2 SNEGSKA (reference sequence). There are 14 residues in the CDR3. Here the CDR3 reads CSATGQVGSYEQYF. For the CDR3, the DNA is TGCAGTGCCACAGGACAGGTGGGCTCCTACGAGCAGTACTTC.

A remark on this clonotype: The CDR3 ends on some other residue instead of the conserved phenylalanine or tryptophan, so this is likely a read error. The V gene is TRBV11-3, the J gene TRBJ2-7; 7 bases fit TRBD1. Germline CDR1 and CDR2: SGHNT and YENEEA. The V gene end was trimmed by 5 bases and the J gene end by 3 bases; junction bases not matched to a gene: 7. This CDR3 has 14 amino acids. The CDR3: CASSPGQIIYEQYS. The DNA of the CDR3 is TGTGCCAGCAGCCCGGGACAGATTATCTACGAGCAGTACTCC.

This clonotype has more than one count but fewer than ten. The chain links TRBV29-1 to TRBJ2-3; D is possibly TRBD2 (6 bases). The CDR3 covers 12 residues. Germline-derived CDR1 and CDR2 are SQVTM and ANQGSEA. CDR3 amino acids: CSHRRGPDTQYF. The CDR3 nucleotides read TGCAGTCACCGGAGGGGCCCAGATACGCAGTATTTT.

Concerning this clonotype: Compared with germline, one end of the junction differs, possibly owing to a read error. The chain has TRBV5-6 and TRBJ2-2; the D call may be TRBD1 or TRBD2 (5 bases each). The CDR3 is made up of 13 amino acids. Per germline, CDR1 SGHDT and CDR2 YYEEEE. CDR3 in amino acids: CASGLWGIGELFF. The CDR3 DNA follows: TGTGCCAGCGGCTTGTGGGGGATCGGGGAGCTGTTTTTT.

The V call is TRBV9, the J call TRBJ2-3; D possibly matches TRBD1 or TRBD2 (5 bases each). Trimming shortened V by 0 bases and J by 4 bases, and 18 bases separated the two germline ends. The CDR3 has 17 residues. CDR1 is SGDLS and CDR2 is YYNGEE in the germline V gene. The CDR3 sequence: CASSVESTPGPADTQYF. As DNA, the CDR3 is TGTGCCAGCAGCGTAGAGAGCACACCGGGACCTGCAGATACGCAGTATTTT. Variable domain in full (rest from reference TRBV9 and TRBJ2-3): DSGVTQTPKHLITATGQRVTLRCSPRSGDLSVYWYQQSLDQGLQFLIQYYNGEERAKGNILERFSAQQFPDLHSELNLSSLELGDSALYFCASSVESTPGPADTQYFGPGTRLTVL.

This chain links TRBV6-5 with TRBJ1-5; no clear D. CDR3 size: 14 residues. Trimming took off 11 bases at V and 5 bases at J, with 19 bases between the two ends. CDR1 MNHEY and CDR2 SVGAGI come from the germline V gene. CDR3 sequence: CAGIYSTLDQPQHF. The CDR3 DNA reads TGTGCCGGCATTTACTCGACTTTGGATCAGCCCCAGCATTTT.

For this clonotype: One end of the junction varies from germline; a read error may be responsible. The V call is TRBV4-2, the J call TRBJ2-2, with D perhaps TRBD2 (5 bases). The CDR3 covers 15 residues. Germline V gene lookup returns CDR1 LGHNA and CDR2 YNFKEQ. In DNA form, the CDR3 reads TGTGCCAACAGCCACGACGCATCGGGGTCCGGGGAGCTGTTTTTT. It specifies CANSHDASGSGELFF.

The J gene is TRBJ2-7, the V gene TRBV29-1; D is uncertain. The germline gives CDR1 SQVTM, CDR2 ANQGSEA. The V end was cut by 7 bases, the J end by 5 bases, with 12 bases between. This CDR3 has 11 residues. In DNA form, the CDR3 reads TGCAGCGCAGACCTTACACACGAGCAGTACTTC. Amino acid sequence: CSADLTHEQYF.

Concerning this clonotype: The CDR3 ends on some other residue instead of the conserved phenylalanine or tryptophan, so this is likely a read error. This rearrangement joins TRBV20-1 to TRBJ1-2, with D hard to call. This CDR3 has 15 amino acids. Germline V gene sequence: CDR1 DFQATT, CDR2 SNEGSKA (reference sequence). Trimming left V 0 bases short and J 3 bases short, with 14 bases between. As DNA, the CDR3 is TGCAGTGCTAGAGATAAGGCGGGCAGTCACTATGGCTACACCTTA. This codes for CSARDKAGSHYGYTL.

Of note for this clonotype: The junction departs from germline at one end; a sequencing error may be responsible. This chain connects TRBV29-1 to TRBJ2-7, with D perhaps TRBD1 (5 bases). Germline CDR1 is SQVTM and CDR2 is ANQGSEA. CDR3 length: 14 amino acids. CDR3 protein: CSDVQTERRGEQYF. DNA of the CDR3: TGCAGCGATGTTCAGACAGAGAGGAGAGGCGAGCAATACTTC.

In the case of this clonotype: This may be a read error: a much more frequent sequence differs by one nucleotide. The chain couples TRBV20-1 to TRBJ2-3; either TRBD1 or TRBD2 may supply D (5 bases each). This CDR3 has 14 amino acids. CDR1 is DFQATT, CDR2 SNEGSKA, per germline (reference sequence). Trimming took 7 bases from V and 6 from J, leaving 20 bases between them. Here the CDR3 DNA reads TGCAGTGTATATTCGGGACCGGGCAGGGATACGCAGTATTTT. This codes for CSVYSGPGRDTQYF.

To note about this clonotype: The CDR3 carries no conserved terminal phenylalanine or tryptophan, so it likely arises from a read error. No DNA is shown, since the ends of the CDR3 on it are uncertain; the CDR3 is the one TCRdb lists. The gene calls are TRBV20-1 and TRBJ2-2. The CDR3 totals 14 residues, both ends included. Germline-derived CDR1 and CDR2 are DFQATT and SNEGSKA (reference sequence). CDR3 region: CSARDLATAGELYC.

This clonotype has at least ten counts. The chain is built from TRBV20-1 and TRBJ2-1, with TRBD2 matching over 7 bases. V lost 6 bases and J lost 3; bases outside the gene matches: 17. Per germline, CDR1 DFQATT and CDR2 SNEGSKA (reference sequence). The CDR3 contains 17 residues. The CDR3 reads CSAVSLRRGSDYNEQFF. CDR3 in DNA: TGCAGTGCCGTCAGCCTAAGGCGGGGGTCCGACTACAATGAGCAGTTCTTC.

This clonotype showed up many times. The V and J genes are TRBV12-3 or TRBV12-4 and TRBJ2-2; D gene uncertain. CDR3 length: 14 amino acids. Deletions cut 6 bases from V and 3 bases from J, with 11 bases between. The CDR3 is CASSLGWDTGELFF. In nucleotides, the CDR3 is TGTGCCAGCAGCCTTGGCTGGGACACCGGGGAGCTGTTTTTT.

To note about this clonotype: A much more abundant neighbour one base away suggests this may be a read error. The rearrangement links TRBV6-2 or TRBV6-3 to TRBJ2-7; D call uncertain. The CDR3 consists of 14 residues. The germline gives CDR1 MNHEY, CDR2 SVGEGT. DNA for the CDR3: TGTGCCAACAGTTACGAAGGCAGAACCTCCGAGCAGTACTTC. It is translated as CANSYEGRTSEQYF.

This clonotype was found a few times. V is TRBV20-1 and J is TRBJ2-1; 7 nucleotides agree with TRBD2. CDR1 and CDR2 from the germline V gene are DFQATT and SNEGSKA (reference sequence). The CDR3 contains 19 residues. The V segment lost 0 bases and the J segment 1 base; nucleotides outside the gene matches: 15. CDR3 sequence (DNA): TGCAGTGCTAGAGATCGTCCGGGAAGGCGGGAGAGGTCCTACAATGAGCAGTTCTTC. This codes for CSARDRPGRRERSYNEQFF.

Comment on this clonotype: This CDR3 fails to terminate in the conserved phenylalanine or tryptophan, so it likely reflects a read error. This chain connects TRBV6-1 to TRBJ1-1, with D perhaps TRBD1 (6 bases). The V end was cut by 7 bases, the J end by 4 bases, with 19 bases between. CDR1 is MNHNS, CDR2 SASEGT, per germline. CDR3 size: 15 residues. The CDR3 nucleotides are TGTGCCAGCACCCATAGGGGGGTTTGTAGCACTGAAGCTTTCTTA. This gives the protein CASTHRGVCSTEAFL.

By share of the sample, this clonotype is medium-sized (0.01 to 0.1%). CDR3: CASSLEAGGYEQYF. DNA for the CDR3: TGTGCCAGCAGCTTAGAGGCTGGGGGCTACGAGCAGTACTTC. This sequence joins TRBV11-2 and TRBJ2-7; the D call may be TRBD1 or TRBD2 (5 bases each). The CDR3 loop spans 14 amino acids. Trimming pared 0 bases from V and 3 bases from J, leaving 9 bases between. Per the germline V gene, CDR1 is SGHAT and CDR2 is FQNNGV.

This clonotype has ten or more counts. The rearrangement uses TRBV29-1 and TRBJ2-3; 15 nucleotides match TRBD2. V dropped 7 bases and J dropped 3; count of bases not matched to a gene: 8. The germline CDR1 and CDR2 sequences are SQVTM and ANQGSEA. The CDR3 is 16 residues long. Here the CDR3 reads CSGIPGLAGGTDTQYF. The CDR3, as DNA: TGCAGCGGTATACCGGGACTAGCGGGAGGTACAGATACGCAGTATTTT.

This clonotype was found many times. The CDR3 bases are TGTGCCAGCAGTCCAAGACCGGGCCCGTGGAATGAGCAGTTCTTC. This gives the protein CASSPRPGPWNEQFF. The chain combines TRBV11-2 with TRBJ2-1, with D uncertain. Between the trimmed V and J ends, which lost 6 bases and 7 bases, there was a span of 19 bases. This CDR3 has 15 residues. Per germline, CDR1 SGHAT and CDR2 FQNNGV.

This clonotype appeared a few times. The rearrangement uses TRBV20-1 and TRBJ1-1, with 10 bases lining up with TRBD1. CDR1 is DFQATT, CDR2 SNEGSKA, per germline (reference sequence). With 5 bases clipped from V and 6 bases from J, the junction kept 9 bases outside the gene matches. The CDR3 is made up of 14 amino acids. The CDR3 DNA follows: TGCAGTGCTCGGGACAGGGGAGGTAGCTCTGAAGCTTTCTTT. Amino acids: CSARDRGGSSEAFF.